This entry concerns a single T cell receptor beta chain. What it recognizes is unknown. These data originate in a study of blood T cells in healthy people across ages. Study results and limitations: Diversity estimated from one million T cells was considered an underestimate. Among T cells, TCR beta diversity per million cells dropped roughly linearly as age rose.

Using a J-beta primer mix together with a sample-barcoded 5' primer, a second PCR was run for roughly 6 to 11 cycles. TCRdb recomputed calls from the 5' RACE reads with MiXCR, one row per CDR3 protein. The sample has about 580,000 distinct CDR3 sequences; 40% to 55% are singletons. This CDR3 is built from 10 residues. Sequenced sample: blood. The chain combines TRBV21-1 with TRBJ1-6. TRBV21-1 is a listed pseudogene. This TCR came from a man at least 80 years old in good health. The CDR3 region has the DNA TGTGCCATTCCGTGGTCACCCCTCCACTTT. This translates into CAIPWSPLHF.